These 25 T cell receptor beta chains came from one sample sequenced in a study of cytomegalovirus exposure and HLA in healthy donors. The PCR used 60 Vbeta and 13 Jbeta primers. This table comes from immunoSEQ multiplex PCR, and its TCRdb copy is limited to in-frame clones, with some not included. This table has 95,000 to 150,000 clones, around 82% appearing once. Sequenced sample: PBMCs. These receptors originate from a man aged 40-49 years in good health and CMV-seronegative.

The CDR3 is CASAYGGGSYNEQFF. The CDR3, as DNA: TGTGCCAGCGCCTACGGGGGGGGCTCCTACAATGAGCAGTTCTTC. This chain joins TRBV9 and TRBJ2-1; 8 bases align to TRBD2. V trimming: 7 bases; J trimming: 0 bases; junction bases outside the gene matches: 6. Germline loops: CDR1 SGDLS, CDR2 YYNGEE. The CDR3 consists of 15 residues.

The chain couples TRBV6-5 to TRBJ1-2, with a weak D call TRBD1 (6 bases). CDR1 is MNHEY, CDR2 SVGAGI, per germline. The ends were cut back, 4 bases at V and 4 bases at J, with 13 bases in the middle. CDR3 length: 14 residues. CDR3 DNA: TGTGCCAGCAGTTCCCAAAGACAGGTCTATGGCTACACCTTC. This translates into CASSSQRQVYGYTF.

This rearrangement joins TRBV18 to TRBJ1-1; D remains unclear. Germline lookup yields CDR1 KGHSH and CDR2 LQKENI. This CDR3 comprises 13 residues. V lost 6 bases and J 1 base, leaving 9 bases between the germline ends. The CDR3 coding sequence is TGTGCCAGCTCTCCTAACAGGAACACTGAAGCTTTCTTT. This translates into CASSPNRNTEAFF.

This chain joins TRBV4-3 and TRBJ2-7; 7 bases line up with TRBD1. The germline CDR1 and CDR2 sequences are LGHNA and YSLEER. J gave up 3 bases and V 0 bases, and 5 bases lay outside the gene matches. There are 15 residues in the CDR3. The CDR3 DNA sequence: TGCGCCAGCAGCCAAGACCGGACAGGTTTCTACGAGCAGTACTTC. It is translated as CASSQDRTGFYEQYF.

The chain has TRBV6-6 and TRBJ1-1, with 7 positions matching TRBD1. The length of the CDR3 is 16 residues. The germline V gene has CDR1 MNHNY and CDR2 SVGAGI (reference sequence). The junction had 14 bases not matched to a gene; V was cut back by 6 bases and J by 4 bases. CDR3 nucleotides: TGTGCCAGCAGCTATGAGGGACAGAGTGGGAGCACTGAAGCTTTCTTT. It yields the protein CASSYEGQSGSTEAFF.

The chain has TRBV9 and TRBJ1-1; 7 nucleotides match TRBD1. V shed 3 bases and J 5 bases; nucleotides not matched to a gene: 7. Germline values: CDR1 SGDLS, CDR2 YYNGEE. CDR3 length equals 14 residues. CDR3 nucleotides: TGTGCCAGCAGCGCGAGAGGGGGCCAAACTGAAGCTTTCTTT. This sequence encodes CASSARGGQTEAFF.

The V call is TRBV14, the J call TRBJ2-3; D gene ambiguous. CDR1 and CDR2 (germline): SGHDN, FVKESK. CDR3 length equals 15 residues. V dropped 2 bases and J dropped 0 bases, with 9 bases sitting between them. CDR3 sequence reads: CASSQQMASTDTQYF. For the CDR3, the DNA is TGTGCCAGCAGCCAACAGATGGCTAGCACAGATACGCAGTATTTT.

DNA of the CDR3: TGTGCCAGTCACAGGGGACAAGAGACCCAGTACTTC. It specifies CASHRGQETQYF. The chain joins TRBV5-4 to TRBJ2-5, with 7 bases that match TRBD1. The length of the CDR3 is 12 residues. The V gene's germline CDR1 is SGHNT and CDR2 YYREEE (reference sequence). V trimming: 8 bases; J trimming: 2 bases; junction bases outside the gene matches: 3.

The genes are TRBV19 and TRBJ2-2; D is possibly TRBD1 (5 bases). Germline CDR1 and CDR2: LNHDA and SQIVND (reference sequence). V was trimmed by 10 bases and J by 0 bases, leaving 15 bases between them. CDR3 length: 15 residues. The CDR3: CATSRASPNTGELFF. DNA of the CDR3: TGTGCCACCAGCAGGGCTTCACCGAACACCGGGGAGCTGTTTTTT.

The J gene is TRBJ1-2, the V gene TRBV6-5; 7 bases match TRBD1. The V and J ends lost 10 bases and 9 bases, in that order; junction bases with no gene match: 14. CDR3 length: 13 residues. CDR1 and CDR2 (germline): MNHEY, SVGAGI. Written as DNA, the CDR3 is TGTGCCACCACAGGGGCCCCTGGTAATAGCTACACCTTC. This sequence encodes CATTGAPGNSYTF.

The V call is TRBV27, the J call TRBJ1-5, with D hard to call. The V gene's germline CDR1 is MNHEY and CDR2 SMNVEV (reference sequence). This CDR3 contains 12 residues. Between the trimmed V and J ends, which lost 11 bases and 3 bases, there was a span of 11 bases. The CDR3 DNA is TGTGCCTCGAGTAACCTCAATCAGCCCCAGCATTTT. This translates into CASSNLNQPQHF.

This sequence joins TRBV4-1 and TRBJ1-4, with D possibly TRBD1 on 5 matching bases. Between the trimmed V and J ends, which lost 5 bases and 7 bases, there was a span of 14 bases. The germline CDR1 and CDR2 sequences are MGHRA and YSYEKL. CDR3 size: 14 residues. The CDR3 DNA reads TGCGCCAGCAGCTCTGGGGGGGGTCCTGAAAAACTGTTTTTT. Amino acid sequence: CASSSGGGPEKLFF.

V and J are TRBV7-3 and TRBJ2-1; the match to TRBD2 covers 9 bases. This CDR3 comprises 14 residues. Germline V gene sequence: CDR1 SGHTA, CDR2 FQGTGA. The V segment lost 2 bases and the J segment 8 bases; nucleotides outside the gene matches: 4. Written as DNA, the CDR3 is TGTGCCAGCAGCTTACTAGCGGGGCGGGATGAGCAGTTCTTC. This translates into CASSLLAGRDEQFF.

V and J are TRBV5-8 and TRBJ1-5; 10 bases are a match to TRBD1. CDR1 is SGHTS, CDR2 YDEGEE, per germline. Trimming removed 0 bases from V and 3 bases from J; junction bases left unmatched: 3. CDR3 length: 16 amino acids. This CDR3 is CASSLGDRGNNQPQHF. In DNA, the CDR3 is TGTGCCAGCAGCTTGGGGGACAGGGGAAACAATCAGCCCCAGCATTTT. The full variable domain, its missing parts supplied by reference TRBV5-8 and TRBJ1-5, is EAGVTQSPTHLIKTRGQQATLRCSPISGHTSVYWYQQALGLGLQFLLWYDEGEERNRGNFPPRFSGRQFPNYSSELNVNALELEDSALYLCASSLGDRGNNQPQHFGDGTRLSIL.

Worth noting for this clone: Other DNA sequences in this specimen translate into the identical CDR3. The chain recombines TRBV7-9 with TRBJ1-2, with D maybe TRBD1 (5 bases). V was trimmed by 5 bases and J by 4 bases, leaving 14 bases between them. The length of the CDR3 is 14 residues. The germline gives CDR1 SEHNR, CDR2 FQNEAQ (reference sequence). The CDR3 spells CASSAVGVAYGYTF. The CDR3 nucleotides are TGTGCCAGCAGCGCGGTAGGGGTCGCCTATGGCTACACCTTC. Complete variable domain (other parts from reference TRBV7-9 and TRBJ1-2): DTGVSQNPRHKITKRGQNVTFRCDPISEHNRLYWYRQTLGQGPEFLTYFQNEAQLEKSRLLSDRFSAERPKGSFSTLEIQRTEQGDSAMYLCASSAVGVAYGYTFGSGTRLTVV.

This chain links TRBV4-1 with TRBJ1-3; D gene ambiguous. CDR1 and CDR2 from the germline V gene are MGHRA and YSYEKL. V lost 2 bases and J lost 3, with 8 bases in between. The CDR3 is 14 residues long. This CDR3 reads CASSQSGNGNTIYF. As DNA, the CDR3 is TGCGCCAGCAGCCAATCCGGGAATGGAAACACCATATATTTT.

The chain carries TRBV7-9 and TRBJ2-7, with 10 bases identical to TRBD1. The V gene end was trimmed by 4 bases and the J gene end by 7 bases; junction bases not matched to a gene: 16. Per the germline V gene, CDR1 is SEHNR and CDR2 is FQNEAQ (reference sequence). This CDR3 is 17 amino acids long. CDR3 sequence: CASSSVSGGQGSGEQYF. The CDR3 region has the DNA TGTGCCAGCAGCTCCGTGTCTGGGGGACAGGGGTCGGGGGAGCAGTACTTC.

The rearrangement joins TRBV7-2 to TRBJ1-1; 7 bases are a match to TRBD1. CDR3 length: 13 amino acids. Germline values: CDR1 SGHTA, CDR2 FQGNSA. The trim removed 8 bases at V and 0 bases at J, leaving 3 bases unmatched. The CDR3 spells CASSRGVNTEAFF. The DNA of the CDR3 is TGTGCCAGCTCCAGGGGGGTGAACACTGAAGCTTTCTTT.

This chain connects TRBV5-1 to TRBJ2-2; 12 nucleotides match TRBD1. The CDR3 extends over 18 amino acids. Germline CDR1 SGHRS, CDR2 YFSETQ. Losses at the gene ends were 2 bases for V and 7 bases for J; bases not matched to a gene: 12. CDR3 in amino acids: CASSLVPRDRGRGGELFF. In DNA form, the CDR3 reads TGCGCCAGCAGCTTAGTCCCCCGGGACAGGGGGCGCGGCGGGGAGCTGTTTTTT. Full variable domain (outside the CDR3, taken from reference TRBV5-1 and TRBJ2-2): KAGVTQTPRYLIKTRGQQVTLSCSPISGHRSVSWYQQTPGQGLQFLFEYFSETQRNKGNFPGRFSGRQFSNSRSEMNVSTLELGDSALYLCASSLVPRDRGRGGELFFGEGSRLTVL.

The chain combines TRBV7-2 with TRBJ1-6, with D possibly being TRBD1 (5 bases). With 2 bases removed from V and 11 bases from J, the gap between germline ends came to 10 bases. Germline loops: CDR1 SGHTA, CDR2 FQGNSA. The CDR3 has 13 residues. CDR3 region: CASSLLGDPPLHF. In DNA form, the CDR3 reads TGTGCCAGCAGCTTATTAGGGGATCCACCCCTCCACTTT.

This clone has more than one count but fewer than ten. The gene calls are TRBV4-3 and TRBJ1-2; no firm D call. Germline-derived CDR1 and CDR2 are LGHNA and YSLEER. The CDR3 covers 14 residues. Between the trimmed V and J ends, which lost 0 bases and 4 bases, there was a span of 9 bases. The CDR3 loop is CASSQDRRAYGYTF. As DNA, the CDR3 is TGCGCCAGCAGCCAAGACAGGCGGGCCTATGGCTACACCTTC.

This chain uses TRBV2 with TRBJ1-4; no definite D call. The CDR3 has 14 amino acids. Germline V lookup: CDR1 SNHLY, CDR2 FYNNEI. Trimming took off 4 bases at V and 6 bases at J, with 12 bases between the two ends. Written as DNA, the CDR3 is TGTGCCAGCAGTGTAACAACGCGGGATGAAAAACTGTTTTTT. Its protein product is CASSVTTRDEKLFF.

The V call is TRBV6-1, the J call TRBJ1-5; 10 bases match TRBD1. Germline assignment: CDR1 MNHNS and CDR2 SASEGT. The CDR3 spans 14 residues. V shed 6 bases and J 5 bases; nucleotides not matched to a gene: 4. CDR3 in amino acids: CASSFGTGDQPQHF. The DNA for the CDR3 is TGTGCCAGCAGCTTCGGGACAGGGGATCAGCCCCAGCATTTT.

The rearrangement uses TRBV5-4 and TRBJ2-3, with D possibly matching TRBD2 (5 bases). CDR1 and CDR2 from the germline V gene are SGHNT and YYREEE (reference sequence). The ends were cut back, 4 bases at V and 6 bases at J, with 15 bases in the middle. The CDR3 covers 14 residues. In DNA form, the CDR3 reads TGTGCCAGCAGCAGAAAAACTAGGACGGATACGCAGTATTTT. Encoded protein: CASSRKTRTDTQYF.

Written as DNA, the CDR3 is TGTGCCAGCAGCAAAACAGGGTCGGCAGGCTACACCTTC. Translation: CASSKTGSAGYTF. This chain uses TRBV28 with TRBJ1-2; a weak D match, TRBD1 (6 bases). The CDR3 runs to 13 residues. Germline values: CDR1 MDHEN, CDR2 SYDVKM. Trimming took 6 bases from V and 8 from J, leaving 16 bases between them.